The source of this TCR beta chain is a study of cytomegalovirus exposure and HLA in healthy donors. Study-wide points: Specific recognition of CMV antigens was confirmed in vitro for a few chains (all CMV-associated).

The repertoire was sequenced with immunoSEQ multiplex PCR; TCRdb's copy has only in-frame clones and lacks some. The repertoire includes 65,000 to 95,000 clones, approximately 95% of them detected once, and approximately 3.4% sits in the top ten. Trimming cost V 5 bases and J 10 bases, with 15 bases left between them. Germline loops: CDR1 SNHLY, CDR2 FYNNEI. The CDR3 totals 13 residues. This clone was found once. Its target is not known. J is TRBJ2-1 and V is TRBV2; D unclear. The sequence was collected from a man aged 18 to 35 in good health and CMV-seronegative. Specimen: PBMCs. The DNA for the CDR3 is TGTGCCAGCAGTTTTGACGGTTCAGGCGAGCAGTTCTTC. Translation: CASSFDGSGEQFF.